Listed here are 10 T cell receptor beta chains from one sample, sequenced in a study of resident and recirculating memory T cells in vitiligo. Assay used: immunoSEQ multiplex PCR; TCRdb lists only in-frame clones, some missing. The table lists around 43,000 clones, about 93% of them singletons, with 4.5% in the top ten. The sequenced sample was blood. Every receptor here comes from a male donor with vitiligo.

The chain couples TRBV5-1 to TRBJ1-3; a possible D gene is TRBD1 (6 bases). V was cut by 0 bases and J by 7 bases, with 11 bases left in between. CDR3 size: 14 residues. Per the germline V gene, CDR1 is SGHRS and CDR2 is YFSETQ. This CDR3 reads CASSLAGVQNTIYF. In DNA, the CDR3 is TGCGCCAGCAGCTTGGCAGGGGTTCAGAACACCATATATTTT.

V gene TRBV6-5 combines with J gene TRBJ2-3; D unclear. The CDR3 runs 15 residues. V was cut by 5 bases and J by 2 bases, with 14 bases left in between. Germline lookup yields CDR1 MNHEY and CDR2 SVGAGI. This CDR3 is CASSLSNSITDTQYF. The CDR3, as DNA: TGTGCCAGCAGTCTCTCGAATTCTATCACAGATACGCAGTATTTT.

The chain is built from TRBV2 and TRBJ1-2; 11 bases line up with TRBD1. Germline CDR1 is SNHLY and CDR2 is FYNNEI. The J segment lost 7 bases and the V segment lost 8 bases, leaving 6 bases of the junction unmatched. This CDR3 is built from 13 residues. As DNA, the CDR3 is TGTGCCAGCGACGGACAGGGGGCGGCTGGCTACACCTTC. Amino acid sequence: CASDGQGAAGYTF.

The rearrangement joins TRBV9 to TRBJ2-2; D may be TRBD2 (5 bases). V was shortened by 2 bases and J by 5 bases, with 10 bases between the two germline ends. The CDR3 extends over 14 amino acids. Looked up from germline, CDR1 is SGDLS and CDR2 is YYNGEE. This chain's CDR3 is CASSVEGWTGELFF. The CDR3 nucleotides read TGTGCCAGCAGCGTTGAGGGATGGACCGGGGAGCTGTTTTTT.

The rearrangement joins TRBV6-1 to TRBJ2-5; 8 bases agree with TRBD2. This CDR3 contains 13 residues. Germline V gene sequence: CDR1 MNHNS, CDR2 SASEGT. The junction had 2 bases not matched to a gene; V was cut back by 5 bases and J by 3 bases. The CDR3 DNA sequence: TGTGCCAGCAGTCCGCGGGGGGAAGAGACCCAGTACTTC. This gives the protein CASSPRGEETQYF.

The chain combines TRBV6-1 with TRBJ2-3, with unresolved D. Trimming left V 0 bases short and J 4 bases short, with 5 bases between. The germline gives CDR1 MNHNS, CDR2 SASEGT. The CDR3 covers 13 residues. The CDR3 DNA reads TGTGCCAGCAGTGAAGCCGAGGCAGATACGCAGTATTTT. Amino acids: CASSEAEADTQYF.

J is TRBJ2-7 and V is TRBV5-1; D possibly corresponds to TRBD2 (6 bases). Trimming removed 3 bases at V and 5 bases at J, with 12 bases between. Looked up from germline, CDR1 is SGHRS and CDR2 is YFSETQ. This CDR3 comprises 13 residues. The CDR3 bases are TGCGCCAGCAGCTCGACTGGAGGGGACGAGCAGTACTTC. Translating it yields CASSSTGGDEQYF. The full variable domain, in which reference TRBV5-1 and TRBJ2-7 provide the parts outside the CDR3, is KAGVTQTPRYLIKTRGQQVTLSCSPISGHRSVSWYQQTPGQGLQFLFEYFSETQRNKGNFPGRFSGRQFSNSRSEMNVSTLELGDSALYLCASSSTGGDEQYFGPGTRLTVT.

The chain has TRBV5-4 and TRBJ2-7; D is perhaps TRBD1 (5 bases). The CDR3 contains 15 residues. V lost 2 bases and J lost 3, with 15 bases in between. Germline V gives CDR1 SGHNT, CDR2 YYREEE (reference sequence). For the CDR3, the DNA is TGTGCCAGCAGCTTCCTAGGGGTAGGGAACTACGAGCAGTACTTC. This sequence encodes CASSFLGVGNYEQYF. Looking up the rest from reference TRBV5-4 and TRBJ2-7 gives the full variable domain: ETGVTQSPTHLIKTRGQQVTLRCSSQSGHNTVSWYQQALGQGPQFIFQYYREEENGRGNFPPRFSGLQFPNYSSELNVNALELDDSALYLCASSFLGVGNYEQYFGPGTRLTVT.

This chain connects TRBV18 to TRBJ1-6; D is perhaps TRBD1 (5 bases). Trimming pared 3 bases from V and 10 bases from J, leaving 13 bases between. The CDR3 sequence is 14 residues long. From germline, CDR1 is KGHSH and CDR2 LQKENI. CDR3 nucleotide sequence: TGTGCCAGCTCACCTTCGGAGGGGAAATCACCCCTCCACTTT. Amino acids: CASSPSEGKSPLHF.

The chain uses TRBV5-8 and TRBJ1-2; 11 nucleotides align to TRBD1. Germline V CDR1 and CDR2: SGHTS, YDEGEE. Losses at the gene ends were 5 bases for V and 4 bases for J; bases not matched to a gene: 10. This CDR3 has 16 amino acids. This CDR3 reads CASSTLRGTGGYGYTF. Here the CDR3 DNA reads TGTGCCAGCAGTACCCTAAGGGGGACAGGGGGCTATGGCTACACCTTC.